This TCR beta chain is drawn from a study of blood T cell repertoires in COVID-19. This clone showed up just a few times. The germline V gene encodes CDR1 SNHLY and CDR2 FYNNEI. The CDR3 is 13 amino acids. Between the trimmed V and J ends, which lost 6 bases and 4 bases, there was a span of 10 bases. Profiling relied on immunoSEQ multiplex PCR, and the TCRdb table lists in-frame clones only, not all of them. The sample carries a few hundred thousand clones, 80% to 90% recorded once. This sequence joins TRBV2 and TRBJ1-5, with no clear D. This TCR came from a man between 18 and 29 years old who had recovered from COVID-19. Material: PBMCs or T cells enriched from blood (not recorded which). The CDR3 region is CASSSGENQPQHF. The CDR3 DNA is TGTGCCAGCAGCAGCGGGGAGAATCAGCCCCAGCATTTT.